The clone carrying this T cell receptor beta chain was observed a few times. Its antigen is not known. This sample was taken from a study of T cell responses to AZD1222 COVID-19 vaccine. General observations from the study: Elevations in Spike-specific TCR breadth and depth followed administration of two AZD1222 doses.

Clones were read by immunoSEQ multiplex PCR, and TCRdb kept only the in-frame ones, dropping some. The profile shows around 130,000 clones, 85% to 90% of them singletons. CDR3 length: 15 residues. V was clipped by 5 bases and J by 5 bases; unmatched bases: 9. Germline assignment: CDR1 SGHTA and CDR2 FQGNSA. The chain couples TRBV7-2 to TRBJ1-5; TRBD1 matches 7 bases. The sequence was collected from an adult who received the AZD1222 COVID-19 vaccine. The input for sequencing was peripheral blood, taken 28 days after the second AZD1222 dose. The CDR3 DNA is TGTGCCAGCAGCATGCAGGGGGGCGGCCATCAGCCCCAGCATTTT. Its protein is CASSMQGGGHQPQHF.